This T cell receptor (beta chain) was retrieved from a study of blood T cell repertoires in COVID-19. Across the study: Samples of COVID-19 (acute and convalescent) were obtained from the United States, Italy and Spain. T cells, B-cell-depleted T cells, or PBMCs supplied cDNA or gDNA.

Per the study methods: Reference gene primers were amplified, and this amplification served to estimate nucleated cell counts. TCRdb's copy holds only in-frame clones and misses some; the assay was immunoSEQ multiplex PCR. V and J calls and clone size are as listed in that table; D and trimming were resolved from the DNA. The table shows fewer than 25,000 clones, with around nine tenths occurring only once. Sequencing was done on a sample of peripheral blood. This TCR derives from a human donor in a cohort sampled during active COVID-19.

The CDR3 nucleotides are TGTGCCAGCAGCGCGGACAGATTTCCCGGAGAGACCCAGTACTTC. Its protein is CASSADRFPGETQYF. This rearrangement joins TRBV5-4 to TRBJ2-5; D is perhaps TRBD1 (6 bases). The CDR3 has 15 amino acids. V shed 4 bases and J shed 4 bases, with 17 bases lying between them. In germline, CDR1 is SGHNT, CDR2 YYREEE (reference sequence).